This entry lists 23 T cell receptor beta chains sequenced from one sample in a study of T cell responses to AZD1222 COVID-19 vaccine. TCRdb keeps only in-frame clones here, not all; method: immunoSEQ multiplex PCR. The table has 150,000 or so clones, nearly 90% seen once. The sequences come from peripheral blood, collected on day 0 of AZD1222 vaccination. Receptors originate from an adult in good health.

The rearrangement uses TRBV4-1 and TRBJ1-3; D perhaps matches TRBD1 (5 bases). CDR1 and CDR2 from the germline V gene are MGHRA and YSYEKL. There are 14 residues in the CDR3. Trimming took 4 bases from V and 4 from J, leaving 11 bases between them. CDR3 loop: CASSPTESGNTIYF. The CDR3 DNA reads TGCGCCAGCAGCCCGACAGAATCAGGAAACACCATATATTTT.

J is TRBJ1-2 and V is TRBV5-5; 9 bases align to TRBD1. After removal of 2 bases from V and 3 bases from J, the junction contained 8 bases not matched to a gene. CDR1 is SGHKS and CDR2 is YYEKEE in the germline V gene (reference sequence). The CDR3 extends over 16 amino acids. CDR3 nucleotides: TGTGCCAGCAGCTTAGACCCGGGACAGGGATACTATGGCTACACCTTC. It specifies CASSLDPGQGYYGYTF. Looking up the rest from reference TRBV5-5 and TRBJ1-2 gives the full variable domain: DAGVTQSPTHLIKTRGQQVTLRCSPISGHKSVSWYQQVLGQGPQFIFQYYEKEERGRGNFPDRFSARQFPNYSSELNVNALLLGDSALYLCASSLDPGQGYYGYTFGSGTRLTVV.

The genes are TRBV7-3 and TRBJ1-1; 8 positions agree with TRBD1. Trimming removed 5 bases from V and 4 bases from J; junction bases left unmatched: 15. CDR3 size: 17 residues. In germline, CDR1 is SGHTA, CDR2 FQGTGA. CDR3 DNA sequence: TGTGCCAGCAGCCCCGGTCCAGGGGGCGCTTCGGTCACTGAAGCTTTCTTT. Amino acids: CASSPGPGGASVTEAFF.

In its sample, this clone was seen once. The gene calls are TRBV27 and TRBJ1-1; the match to TRBD1 covers 9 bases. J was trimmed by 11 bases and V by 3 bases; bases with no gene match: 13. The germline V gene encodes CDR1 MNHEY and CDR2 SMNVEV (reference sequence). The CDR3 is 15 residues long. The DNA of the CDR3 is TGTGCCAGCAGTTTCACCGGGACAGGGCTGCGGAGGGCTTTCTTT. Translation: CASSFTGTGLRRAFF.

This clone was observed a single time. The rearrangement uses TRBV2 and TRBJ1-5; 7 bases agree with TRBD1. The trim removed 6 bases at V and 7 bases at J, leaving 6 bases unmatched. CDR3 length: 13 amino acids. CDR1 and CDR2 from the germline V gene are SNHLY and FYNNEI. CDR3 loop: CASSERQGQPQHF. CDR3 sequence (DNA): TGTGCCAGCAGCGAGAGACAGGGACAGCCCCAGCATTTT.

The V and J genes are TRBV7-2 and TRBJ1-1; TRBD1 might be the D (6 bases). CDR1 and CDR2 from the germline V gene are SGHTA and FQGNSA. V was cut by 3 bases and J by 4 bases, with 12 bases left in between. This CDR3 is 14 amino acids long. CDR3 sequence reads: CASSFTGSGTEAFF. DNA for the CDR3: TGTGCCAGCAGCTTCACAGGGTCGGGCACTGAAGCTTTCTTT.

The genes are TRBV6-5 and TRBJ1-2, with TRBD1 as a possible D gene (6 bases). The length of the CDR3 is 15 residues. The germline V gene has CDR1 MNHEY and CDR2 SVGAGI. V gave up 6 bases and J gave up 3 bases, with 17 bases separating them. The CDR3 spells CASRGGGGADYGYTF. CDR3 bases: TGTGCCAGCAGAGGGGGTGGGGGCGCGGACTATGGCTACACCTTC.

This clone is a singleton in its sample. J is TRBJ1-2 and V is TRBV6-6; tentatively, D is TRBD1 (5 bases). Germline V gene sequence: CDR1 MNHNY, CDR2 SVGAGI (reference sequence). The V end was cut by 5 bases, the J end by 6 bases, with 13 bases between. The CDR3 spans 13 residues. CDR3 residues: CASSDGGVDGYTF. CDR3 bases: TGTGCCAGCAGTGACGGGGGTGTCGATGGCTACACCTTC.

This clone was seen only once. This chain connects TRBV19 to TRBJ2-6; 8 bases match TRBD1. The V segment lost 7 bases and the J segment 1 base; nucleotides outside the gene matches: 0. This CDR3 comprises 14 residues. The V gene's germline CDR1 is LNHDA and CDR2 SQIVND (reference sequence). CDR3 sequence: CASNRGSGANVLTF. The CDR3 DNA reads TGTGCCAGTAACAGGGGGTCTGGGGCCAACGTCCTGACTTTC.

This clone occurred once. This chain links TRBV5-1 with TRBJ1-2, with 8 bases aligning to TRBD1. After removal of 7 bases from V and 9 bases from J, the junction contained 14 bases not matched to a gene. Germline values: CDR1 SGHRS, CDR2 YFSETQ. The CDR3 extends over 14 amino acids. CDR3 DNA sequence: TGCGCCAGCCGGACGACAGGGGATATTCCCAGCTACACCTTC. The encoded protein is CASRTTGDIPSYTF.

V and J are TRBV4-3 and TRBJ1-2; D gene uncertain. The CDR3 contains 15 residues. Germline CDR1 and CDR2: LGHNA and YSLEER. Trimming took 0 bases from V and 0 from J, leaving 8 bases between them. CDR3 residues: CASSQDPLANYGYTF. DNA for the CDR3: TGCGCCAGCAGCCAAGATCCCTTAGCTAACTATGGCTACACCTTC.

The rearrangement links TRBV19 to TRBJ1-1; D call uncertain. This CDR3 is built from 15 residues. The germline CDR1 and CDR2 sequences are LNHDA and SQIVND (reference sequence). With 0 bases removed from V and 0 bases from J, the gap between germline ends came to 8 bases. DNA of the CDR3: TGTGCCAGTAGTATAGAGCTTTTTATGAACACTGAAGCTTTCTTT. It encodes CASSIELFMNTEAFF.

The CDR3: CASSHNTLAGGAYNEQFF. The CDR3 coding sequence is TGTGCCAGCAGCCACAATACTTTAGCGGGAGGGGCCTACAATGAGCAGTTCTTC. This rearrangement joins TRBV5-6 to TRBJ2-1; 11 positions match TRBD2. Germline V lookup: CDR1 SGHDT, CDR2 YYEEEE. CDR3 length: 18 residues. V was clipped by 4 bases and J by 2 bases; unmatched bases: 11.

The chain joins TRBV2 to TRBJ1-1, with 10 bases fitting TRBD1. Germline trimming cut 6 bases from V and 5 bases from J; bases unmatched to any gene: 6. This CDR3 region has 14 residues. CDR1 and CDR2 from the germline V gene are SNHLY and FYNNEI. The CDR3 DNA sequence: TGTGCCAGCAGGGGGACAGGGGAGGGAACTGAAGCTTTCTTT. Translation gives CASRGTGEGTEAFF.

The chain recombines TRBV6-6 with TRBJ1-3; 11 positions match TRBD1. The germline gives CDR1 MNHNY, CDR2 SVGAGI (reference sequence). The ends lost 2 bases at V and 4 bases at J; junction bases unmatched: 4. The CDR3 has 16 residues. DNA of the CDR3: TGTGCCAGCAGTTACGGACAGGGGGCTCGGGGAAACACCATATATTTT. The encoded protein is CASSYGQGARGNTIYF.

Only one count was recorded for this clone. The chain carries TRBV11-3 and TRBJ2-3, with 12 bases aligning to TRBD2. Germline assignment: CDR1 SGHNT and CDR2 YENEEA. This CDR3 is 16 amino acids long. With 5 bases clipped from V and 4 bases from J, the junction kept 7 bases outside the gene matches. CDR3 amino acids: CASSGATSGRPDTQYF. Here the CDR3 DNA reads TGTGCCAGCAGCGGTGCGACTAGCGGGAGACCAGATACGCAGTATTTT.

The J gene is TRBJ1-5, the V gene TRBV19; D possibly corresponds to TRBD1 (6 bases). Germline loops: CDR1 LNHDA, CDR2 SQIVND (reference sequence). V lost 5 bases and J lost 10, with 21 bases in between. This CDR3 contains 15 residues. CDR3 amino acids: CASSSGGVGLGPQHF. CDR3 nucleotide sequence: TGTGCCAGTAGTTCCGGGGGCGTCGGATTAGGTCCCCAGCATTTT.

This clone occurred a few times. This chain joins TRBV18 and TRBJ1-1; no clear D gene. Germline V CDR1 and CDR2: KGHSH, LQKENI. Trimming shortened V by 3 bases and J by 1 base, and 9 bases separated the two germline ends. This CDR3 spans 14 amino acids. In nucleotides, the CDR3 is TGTGCCAGCTCACCCCGCATGGAGAACACTGAAGCTTTCTTT. Amino acids: CASSPRMENTEAFF.

The chain recombines TRBV23-1 with TRBJ2-7, with 7 bases fitting TRBD2. TRBV23-1 is recorded as an ORF, its role being uncertain. The CDR3 is 17 residues long. V dropped 6 bases and J dropped 3; count of bases not matched to a gene: 17. For the CDR3, the DNA is TGCGCCAGCAGCCTGATAACCCTTGGGCTAGCGGACTACGAGCAGTACTTC. Its protein is CASSLITLGLADYEQYF.

The chain recombines TRBV10-1 with TRBJ1-1; D gene uncertain. This CDR3 is built from 13 residues. In germline, CDR1 is WNHNN, CDR2 SYGVQD (reference sequence). Trimming took 6 bases from V and 1 from J, leaving 9 bases between them. The CDR3 loop reads CASSRGPNTEAFF. Here the CDR3 DNA reads TGCGCCAGCAGCAGAGGTCCGAACACTGAAGCTTTCTTT.

The chain recombines TRBV28 with TRBJ2-2; D is uncertain. This CDR3 region has 14 residues. The germline V gene has CDR1 MDHEN and CDR2 SYDVKM. Deletions cut 5 bases from V and 5 bases from J, with 12 bases between. The CDR3: CASSRLSRTGELFF. The CDR3 nucleotides are TGTGCCAGCAGTCGATTAAGTAGAACCGGGGAGCTGTTTTTT.

The rearrangement uses TRBV19 and TRBJ1-5; 9 nucleotides match TRBD1. This CDR3 has 13 residues. J was trimmed by 9 bases and V by 4 bases; bases with no gene match: 4. In germline, CDR1 is LNHDA, CDR2 SQIVND (reference sequence). The CDR3 DNA follows: TGTGCCAGTAGTACGGACAGGGGTCGGCCCCAGCATTTT. This translates into CASSTDRGRPQHF.

The CDR3 coding sequence is TGTGCCAGCAGTTATGGGAGGGAGACTGAAGCTTTCTTT. Protein product: CASSYGRETEAFF. The V and J genes are TRBV6-2 or TRBV6-3 and TRBJ1-1; no definite D call. The germline V and J ends were trimmed by 3 bases and 5 bases, with 10 bases remaining between them. The CDR3 has 13 residues. The V gene's germline CDR1 is MNHEY and CDR2 SVGEGT.